This T cell receptor beta chain stems from a study of tumor-infiltrating lymphocytes in primary liver carcinoma. Overall study: The five patients, who were men and women, ranged in age from 30 to 69 years.

Blood RNA was derived from unsorted whole blood, and germline DNA was extracted too. Trimming removed 8 bases at V and 1 base at J, with 17 bases between. The CDR3 runs 16 residues. Germline CDR1 reads SGHNT; CDR2 reads YENEEA. Concerning this clonotype: Its antigen is as yet unknown.

A constant-region primer served to make TCR beta cDNA from 500 to 550 ng total RNA. It was through three nested multiplex PCR rounds of slightly modified ARM-PCR that TCR beta libraries arose. The first two PCR rounds, roughly 9 cycles each, used TRBV1-TRBV30 forward primers and a C-beta reverse primer. In TCRdb, the multiplex PCR reads were re-called with MiXCR into one record per CDR3 protein. The table includes about 330,000 distinct CDR3 sequences, less than 70% detected once. Whole-study results and caveats: Bulk unsorted sampling precluded comparing CD4+ and CD8+ repertoires. Tumor region pairs overlapped more than did tumor-adjacent and tumor-blood pairs.

The genes are TRBV11-3 and TRBJ2-2; D possibly corresponds to TRBD1 (5 bases). This TCR derives from a man aged 40-55 years with primary liver carcinoma and hepatitis B virus infection. The sequenced sample consisted of peripheral blood. The CDR3 reads CASGSRQGRNTGELFF. For the CDR3, the DNA is TGTGCCAGCGGCTCCCGGCAGGGAAGGAACACCGGGGAGCTGTTTTTT.